The 5 T cell receptor beta chains listed next were all sequenced from one sample in a study of blood T cells in healthy people across ages. Combining a sample-barcoded 5' primer with a J-beta primer mix, a second PCR ran for 7 to 11 cycles. TCRdb independently ran MiXCR on the 5' RACE reads; one entry per CDR3 protein. The sample includes 1,800,000 or so distinct CDR3 sequences, about two fifths of them seen just once. The sequencing input was blood. Source of these receptors: a human donor in good health.

The gene calls are TRBV12-3 or TRBV12-4 and TRBJ2-1; the D gene is possibly TRBD2 (6 bases). The germline V and J ends were trimmed by 5 bases and 7 bases, with 15 bases remaining between them. The CDR3 sequence is 14 residues long. The CDR3 nucleotides read TGTGCCAGCAGTGGGGGGTATTTTTTAAATGAGCAGTTCTTC. This sequence encodes CASSGGYFLNEQFF.

The sample holds a few counts of this clonotype. The rearrangement links TRBV6-5 to TRBJ1-2, with TRBD1 as a possible D gene (6 bases). CDR1 is MNHEY and CDR2 is SVGAGI in the germline V gene. CDR3 length: 14 amino acids. Trimming pared 6 bases from V and 1 base from J, leaving 12 bases between. The CDR3 region is CASSRTGRNYGYTF. The CDR3 DNA reads TGTGCCAGCAGCCGTACAGGGCGTAACTATGGCTACACCTTC.

To note about this clonotype: This sequence may be a read error, since a much larger clone differs from it by one base. The genes are TRBV20-1 and TRBJ1-2, with D unresolved. Trimming stripped 4 bases from V and 8 bases from J, with 14 bases between. The CDR3 totals 12 residues. CDR1 and CDR2 from the germline V gene are DFQATT and SNEGSKA (reference sequence). Here the CDR3 DNA reads TGCAGTGCTAAAACCGGGCAGCAGGGCTACACCTTC. Translation: CSAKTGQQGYTF.

The chain uses TRBV20-1 and TRBJ2-1; D is possibly TRBD1 or TRBD2 (5 bases each). Germline assignment: CDR1 DFQATT and CDR2 SNEGSKA (reference sequence). V lost 2 bases, J lost 3 bases, and 17 bases lay in between. The CDR3 extends over 16 amino acids. CDR3 amino acids: CSARQSGAAGYNEQFF. The CDR3 DNA reads TGCAGTGCTAGACAATCCGGGGCGGCGGGCTACAATGAGCAGTTCTTC.

The chain is built from TRBV19 and TRBJ2-1; D is perhaps TRBD1 (5 bases). Trimming removed 1 base at V and 8 bases at J, with 12 bases between. The CDR3 totals 14 residues. Germline V lookup: CDR1 LNHDA, CDR2 SQIVND (reference sequence). CDR3 nucleotide sequence: TGTGCCAGTAGTATAGGGCGACAGAGCGATGAGCAGTTCTTC. Its translation is CASSIGRQSDEQFF.